This T cell receptor (beta chain) derives from a study of somatic mutations in cytotoxic T cells in rheumatoid arthritis listed by TCRdb under 2017. With respect to the entire study: Before any treatment started and right after they were diagnosed, patients gave peripheral blood samples (roughly 32 ml EDTA). A FACSAria II or Sony SH800 was used to flow-sort some V beta antibody-stained T-cell populations at nearly 100% purity, and TCRB sequencing was also done on sorted V beta1+ cells. To characterize clonality, the study used TCRB deep sequencing while asking whether somatic mutations are carried by expanded CD8+ T-cell clones in newly diagnosed, untreated rheumatoid arthritis. A total of 65 or so rheumatoid arthritis patients and approximately 21 healthy controls underwent TCRB deep sequencing. The median ages of the patient and control groups were essentially identical. The study at large found these results: There was no significant difference in CD8+ T-cell clonality between rheumatoid arthritis patients and age-matched healthy controls. The antigen targets of the expanded CD8+ clones were unknown, and absence from virus-specific databases did not rule out viral specificity. Healthy controls showed no age-related increase in CD8+ clonality, whereas patients did (Spearman r of about 0.5). Several identical CD8+ TCRB sequences were found in both blood and synovial fluid, and in about an eighth of the 65 patients the largest CD8+ clone exceeded 20% of CD8+ cells. The slight TRBV07 underrepresentation in patients was not adjusted for multiple comparisons.

Flow cytometry confirmed the purity of CD4+ and CD8+ cells that had been isolated by positive magnetic bead selection on an AutoMACS. Initial screening for clonal expansions relied on flow cytometry with a TCR V beta antibody panel, after which sorted CD8+ fractions underwent TCRB deep sequencing for characterization. Ficoll-Paque PLUS density gradient separation was used to isolate peripheral blood mononuclear cells. Using Nucleospin Tissue or Tissue XS kits, DNA was extracted from CD4-enriched, CD8-enriched or PBMC samples, with quantification by a Qubit 2.0 fluorometer. This clone appeared once. Its antigen remains unidentified. Base qualities were left out, and no much larger clone turns up one base away. TCRB CDR3 sequencing used the immunoSEQ assay on genomic DNA. Concerning the study's data processing: When patient CD8+ clones exceeding 1% were checked against published virus-specific TCRB sequences, only a few matched. The analyses included only productive TCRB rearrangements. A clone was defined by a unique TCRB CDR3 sequence, and clonality was computed as a productive clonality index based on Shannon entropy. Repertoire overlap between two samples was calculated from the template counts of each clone relative to total templates per sample. V-gene usage from TCRB sequencing and V-gene usage measured by flow cytometry were correlated (Spearman r of 0.61). TCRdb carries this immuneACCESS record with in-frame sequences only. Its versions omit some clonotypes, under half of them owing to an unresolved V gene in the studies checked, with the rest unexplained. V and J calls and clone size come straight from that table; D and trimming were deduced from the DNA. For this sample there are about 14,000 clones; 77% appear just once. The ten biggest clones cover 15% of the sample.

The CDR3 spans 14 residues, from the cysteine through the phenylalanine. The kept DNA is CDR3 alone, 42 bases in frame from the first base. From the germline V gene (reference sequence), CDR1 is MNHNY and CDR2 is SVGAGI. V lost 1 base and J lost 0 bases; the stretch between them is 3 bases long. This sequence was found in an adult with rheumatoid arthritis. This sequence uses TRBV6-6 and TRBJ2-2; too little of a D gene remains to name it. Sequenced sample: CD8+ T cells sorted from blood. CDR3 region: CASSYFTNTGELFF. The DNA sequence is TGTGCCAGCAGTTACTTTACGAACACCGGGGAGCTGTTTTTT.